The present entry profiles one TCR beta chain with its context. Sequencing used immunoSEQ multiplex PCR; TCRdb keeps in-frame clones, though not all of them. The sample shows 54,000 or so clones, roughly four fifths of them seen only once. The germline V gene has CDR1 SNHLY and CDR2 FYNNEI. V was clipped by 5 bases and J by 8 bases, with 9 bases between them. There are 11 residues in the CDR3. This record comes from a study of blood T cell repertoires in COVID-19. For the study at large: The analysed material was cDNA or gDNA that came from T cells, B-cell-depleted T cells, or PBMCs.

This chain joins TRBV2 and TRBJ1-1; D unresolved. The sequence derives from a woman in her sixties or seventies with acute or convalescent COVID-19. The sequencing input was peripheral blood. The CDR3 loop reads CASSTTLEAFF. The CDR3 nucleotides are TGTGCCAGCAGTACAACGTTAGAAGCTTTCTTT.